A single sample is the source of the 13 T cell receptor beta chains below, sequenced in a study of CD8 T cells in Susac syndrome. RNA in amounts of roughly 0.5 to 1 ug was reverse transcribed with random hexamers. Using its own MiXCR run on the immunoSEQ multiplex PCR reads, TCRdb lists one record per CDR3 protein. The table shows some 170,000 distinct CDR3 sequences, with roughly 94% occurring only once. Sequencing was done on a sample of CD4+ T cells from PBMCs. All receptors come from a human donor with Susac syndrome.

The chain combines TRBV5-1 with TRBJ2-3; perhaps TRBD2 as D (5 bases). The length of the CDR3 is 13 residues. Trimming pared 1 base from V and 5 bases from J, leaving 8 bases between. Germline CDR1 and CDR2: SGHRS and YFSETQ. The CDR3 DNA is TGCGCCAGCAGCTTGCCCCGGGGAGATACGCAGTATTTT. Encoded protein: CASSLPRGDTQYF.

The chain combines TRBV20-1 with TRBJ1-5, with D unresolved. CDR1 and CDR2 (germline): DFQATT, SNEGSKA (reference sequence). The V gene lost 2 bases and the J gene lost 8 bases, with 16 bases spanning the gap. This CDR3 is built from 14 residues. The CDR3 DNA sequence: TGCAGTGCTAGAAGATGGGGTGTCGTTGAGCCCCAGCATTTT. This gives the protein CSARRWGVVEPQHF.

The chain is built from TRBV7-9 and TRBJ2-1; 9 bases are shared with TRBD2. The germline V gene has CDR1 SEHNR and CDR2 FQNEAQ (reference sequence). Germline trimming cut 0 bases from V and 3 bases from J; bases unmatched to any gene: 6. This CDR3 has 17 amino acids. This chain's CDR3 is CASSLAPAGGLYNEQFF. CDR3 DNA sequence: TGTGCCAGCAGCTTAGCCCCTGCGGGGGGGCTCTACAATGAGCAGTTCTTC.

The chain combines TRBV20-1 with TRBJ2-2; unclear D gene. Trimming pared 1 base from V and 0 bases from J, leaving 6 bases between. The germline gives CDR1 DFQATT, CDR2 SNEGSKA (reference sequence). CDR3 length: 14 residues. The DNA of the CDR3 is TGCAGTGCTAGAGTTCCCGCGAACACCGGGGAGCTGTTTTTT. Its protein is CSARVPANTGELFF.

The V gene is TRBV20-1, the J gene TRBJ2-5, with a tentative D call TRBD2 (7 bases). Trimming left V 5 bases short and J 5 bases short, with 21 bases between. This CDR3 comprises 15 residues. CDR1 and CDR2 (germline): DFQATT, SNEGSKA (reference sequence). CDR3 sequence: CSAPGGPTLVETQYF. Written as DNA, the CDR3 is TGCAGTGCTCCCGGGGGGCCTACACTAGTCGAGACCCAGTACTTC.

The chain employs TRBV2 and TRBJ2-5; 9 bases align to TRBD2. V dropped 4 bases and J dropped 5; count of bases not matched to a gene: 5. CDR3 length equals 14 residues. Per germline, CDR1 SNHLY and CDR2 FYNNEI. The DNA for the CDR3 is TGTGCCAGCAGTGTGCGGGGGGGCGGGGAGACCCAGTACTTC. Protein: CASSVRGGGETQYF.

This clonotype was detected once. The rearrangement joins TRBV7-8 to TRBJ1-5; weak D call: TRBD1 (6 bases). Trimming shortened V by 1 base and J by 7 bases, and 14 bases separated the two germline ends. CDR1 and CDR2 from the germline V gene are SGHVS and FQNEAQ. CDR3 length: 15 residues. The CDR3 DNA is TGTGCCAGCAGCTTAGTGCCCACAGGGAAACAGCCCCAGCATTTT. The encoded protein is CASSLVPTGKQPQHF.

J is TRBJ2-1 and V is TRBV29-1; D is perhaps TRBD2 (6 bases). This CDR3 spans 13 amino acids. The germline gives CDR1 SQVTM, CDR2 ANQGSEA. With 1 base removed from V and 5 bases from J, the gap between germline ends came to 9 bases. Here the CDR3 DNA reads TGCAGCGTTGAAGGGGTAGCGGACAATGAGCAGTTCTTC. Translated, it gives CSVEGVADNEQFF.

The chain employs TRBV25-1 and TRBJ2-3; D perhaps matches TRBD2 (6 bases). This CDR3 contains 20 residues. Trimming pared 6 bases from V and 2 bases from J, leaving 30 bases between. CDR1 is MGHDK, CDR2 SYGVNS, per germline. CDR3 sequence reads: CASSRLLGGATRILTDTQYF. The DNA for the CDR3 is TGTGCCAGCAGCAGGCTACTTGGCGGGGCTACGCGAATCCTCACAGATACGCAGTATTTT.

The V and J genes are TRBV20-1 and TRBJ2-1, with 7 bases matching TRBD2. Trimming took 3 bases from V and 6 from J; bases not matched to a gene: 8. The CDR3 is 14 amino acids. Germline loops: CDR1 DFQATT, CDR2 SNEGSKA (reference sequence). The CDR3 reads CSASFSGDLNEQFF. The CDR3 DNA reads TGCAGTGCTAGTTTCAGCGGGGACCTCAATGAGCAGTTCTTC.

This clonotype was detected only once. V usage is TRBV2 and J usage is TRBJ2-5, with 8 bases lining up with TRBD2. CDR1 and CDR2 from the germline V gene are SNHLY and FYNNEI. V lost 11 bases, J lost 4 bases, and 6 bases stayed unmatched. The CDR3 runs to 12 residues. The CDR3 loop is CAGRGVGETQYF. In nucleotides, the CDR3 is TGTGCCGGGCGGGGGGTCGGAGAGACCCAGTACTTC. Based on the CDR3 plus reference TRBV2 and TRBJ2-5, the full variable domain is EPEVTQTPSHQVTQMGQEVILRCVPISNHLYFYWYRQILGQKVEFLVSFYNNEISEKSEIFDDQFSVERPDGSNFTLKIRSTKLEDSAMYFCAGRGVGETQYFGPGTRLLVL.

This clonotype was picked up one time. The gene calls are TRBV29-1 and TRBJ2-6; D unclear. The V gene lost 6 bases and the J gene lost 0 bases, with 6 bases spanning the gap. Germline lookup yields CDR1 SQVTM and CDR2 ANQGSEA. CDR3 length: 13 amino acids. Here the CDR3 reads CSVAVSGANVLTF. The CDR3 DNA reads TGCAGCGTCGCTGTCTCTGGGGCCAACGTCCTGACTTTC. Drawing the rest from reference TRBV29-1 and TRBJ2-6, the complete variable domain is SAVISQKPSRDICQRGTSLTIQCQVDSQVTMMFWYRQQPGQSLTLIATANQGSEATYESGFVIDKFPISRPNLTFSTLTVSNMSPEDSSIYLCSVAVSGANVLTFGAGSRLTVL.

The chain joins TRBV25-1 to TRBJ2-5, with 9 bases identical to TRBD1. The CDR3 sequence is 14 residues long. Germline V gene data show CDR1 as MGHDK and CDR2 as SYGVNS. With V trimmed by 9 bases and J by 5 bases, 10 bases remained unmatched. CDR3 residues: CASHRTGEGETQYF. CDR3 nucleotides: TGTGCCAGTCACCGGACAGGGGAGGGGGAGACCCAGTACTTC.